The sequence of this TCR beta chain was determined in a study of PD-1 blockade in classical Hodgkin lymphoma. Study-level points and caveats: It was CD4+ TCR diversity, not CD8+, that rose significantly by C4D1. The study reported lower baseline TCR diversity in newly diagnosed patients than in healthy donors.

As for time point: cycle 4 day 1 (C4D1), after less than 7 weeks of nivolumab. Brentuximab vedotin exposure varied among the patients, all of whom had relapsed after autologous stem cell transplantation. Sequencing used immunoSEQ multiplex PCR; TCRdb keeps in-frame clones, though not all of them. Among tens of thousands of clones, about 89% were seen once, and the ten largest hold approximately 10%. Note on this clone: Antigen specificity is unknown.

The CDR3 contains 14 residues. The V segment lost 8 bases and the J segment 0 bases; nucleotides outside the gene matches: 7. Germline lookup yields CDR1 MNHEY and CDR2 SMNVEV (reference sequence). This specimen consisted of peripheral blood mononuclear cells (PBMCs), obtained before the fourth cycle of nivolumab. The chain links TRBV27 to TRBJ2-7, with 7 bases fitting TRBD1. The clonotype originates from a human donor with classical Hodgkin lymphoma. The CDR3: CASSPGQTSYEQYF. CDR3 sequence (DNA): TGTGCCAGCTCTCCGGGACAGACCTCCTACGAGCAGTACTTC.